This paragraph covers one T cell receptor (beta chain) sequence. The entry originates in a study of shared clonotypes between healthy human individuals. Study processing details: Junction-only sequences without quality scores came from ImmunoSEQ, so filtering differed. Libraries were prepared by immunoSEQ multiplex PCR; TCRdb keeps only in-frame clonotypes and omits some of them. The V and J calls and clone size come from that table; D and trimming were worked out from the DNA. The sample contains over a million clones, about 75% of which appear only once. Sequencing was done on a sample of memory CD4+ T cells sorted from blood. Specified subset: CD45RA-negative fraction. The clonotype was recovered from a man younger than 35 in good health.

The CDR3 bases are TGTGCCAGCGAGACAGGGTACGGCTACACCTTC. This sequence encodes CASETGYGYTF. This chain connects TRBV28 to TRBJ1-2, with TRBD1 identical over 7 bases. J gave up 8 bases and V 8 bases, and 5 bases lay outside the gene matches. The germline V gene has CDR1 MDHEN and CDR2 SYDVKM. This CDR3 comprises 11 residues.